This T cell receptor (beta chain) was captured by sequencing in a study of blood T cell repertoires in COVID-19. Study in general: Samples came from the United States, Italy and Spain, spanning acute and convalescent COVID-19.

Profiled with immunoSEQ multiplex PCR; TCRdb holds only in-frame clones, not every one. The sample has about 210,000 clones, 88% seen once. This CDR3 is 15 amino acids long. Germline trimming cut 4 bases from V and 2 bases from J; bases unmatched to any gene: 5. The V gene's germline CDR1 is LGHDT and CDR2 YNNKEL (reference sequence). The clonotype was recovered from a man between 18 and 29 years old with active or convalescent COVID-19. This chain links TRBV3-1 (or the pseudogene TRBV3-2) with TRBJ2-7; 10 bases are shared with TRBD2. The sample taken for sequencing was peripheral blood. Here the CDR3 reads CASSLGTSVTYEQYF. The CDR3 region has the DNA TGTGCCAGCAGCCTCGGGACTAGCGTTACCTACGAGCAGTACTTC.